This entry lists 9 T cell receptor beta chains sequenced from one sample in a study of cytomegalovirus exposure and HLA in healthy donors. With 60 Vbeta and 13 Jbeta primers, the PCR was carried out. Method: immunoSEQ multiplex PCR; TCRdb's copy keeps in-frame clones and lacks some. This table has roughly 100,000 clones, roughly 71% appearing once. Sequencing used PBMCs. Receptors originate from a man aged 50-60 years in good health and CMV-seronegative.

This clone was detected a few times. The chain recombines TRBV5-5 with TRBJ2-7, with D unclear. The CDR3 runs 14 residues. The V end lost 1 base, the J end lost 3 bases, and 11 bases lay between the germline ends. CDR1 SGHKS and CDR2 YYEKEE come from the germline V gene (reference sequence). CDR3 protein: CASSLKRIDYEQYF. CDR3 sequence (DNA): TGTGCCAGCAGCTTGAAGAGGATCGACTACGAGCAGTACTTC.

The chain has TRBV11-2 and TRBJ2-7, with 12 positions matching TRBD2. The CDR3 spans 19 residues. Germline lookup yields CDR1 SGHAT and CDR2 FQNNGV. Losses at the gene ends were 0 bases for V and 2 bases for J; bases not matched to a gene: 11. The CDR3 DNA sequence: TGTGCCAGCAGCTTAGACAGCGGGACTAGCGGGTCCTCTACCTACGAGCAGTACTTC. Residues: CASSLDSGTSGSSTYEQYF. Combining the CDR3 with reference TRBV11-2 and TRBJ2-7 gives the whole variable domain EAGVAQSPRYKIIEKRQSVAFWCNPISGHATLYWYQQILGQGPKLLIQFQNNGVVDDSQLPKDRFSAERLKGVDSTLKIQPAKLEDSAVYLCASSLDSGTSGSSTYEQYFGPGTRLTVT.

The chain uses TRBV28 and TRBJ1-1; the D gene is possibly TRBD1 (6 bases). Germline CDR1 reads MDHEN; CDR2 reads SYDVKM. The CDR3 is made up of 15 amino acids. V shed 7 bases and J shed 4 bases, with 19 bases lying between them. The CDR3 region is CASTSQGRASTEAFF. The CDR3 DNA sequence: TGTGCCAGCACCTCACAGGGTCGGGCGAGCACTGAAGCTTTCTTT.

V and J are TRBV6-6 and TRBJ1-2, with 10 bases that match TRBD1. There are 13 residues in the CDR3. From germline, CDR1 is MNHNY and CDR2 SVGAGI (reference sequence). After removal of 6 bases from V and 8 bases from J, the junction contained 6 bases not matched to a gene. The CDR3 region is CASSRQGAWGYTF. CDR3 sequence (DNA): TGTGCCAGCAGCCGACAGGGGGCCTGGGGCTACACCTTC.

The V and J genes are TRBV5-4 and TRBJ2-1; weak D call: TRBD1 (6 bases). This CDR3 has 15 amino acids. The V end was cut by 0 bases, the J end by 0 bases, with 7 bases between. Germline V lookup: CDR1 SGHNT, CDR2 YYREEE (reference sequence). For the CDR3, the DNA is TGTGCCAGCAGCTTGGTAGGGGGCTCCTACAATGAGCAGTTCTTC. Amino acids: CASSLVGGSYNEQFF.

This chain uses TRBV5-4 with TRBJ2-2, with TRBD1 matching 11 bases. The CDR3 runs 15 residues. The germline gives CDR1 SGHNT, CDR2 YYREEE (reference sequence). With 4 bases clipped from V and 6 bases from J, the junction kept 5 bases outside the gene matches. Written as DNA, the CDR3 is TGTGCCAGCAGCAGGACAGGGGGCGAATCCGGGGAGCTGTTTTTT. Translation gives CASSRTGGESGELFF.

V usage is TRBV4-1 and J usage is TRBJ2-5; D gene ambiguous. The J call is uncertain, as TRBJ2-7 better fits the DNA end. There are 13 residues in the CDR3. From germline, CDR1 is MGHRA and CDR2 YSYEKL. The CDR3 loop is CASSHAPWGEQYF. The CDR3 nucleotides read TGCGCCAGCAGCCATGCCCCGTGGGGCGAGCAGTACTTC.

The chain couples TRBV7-9 to TRBJ1-1; 9 bases are a match to TRBD1. Per germline, CDR1 SEHNR and CDR2 FQNEAQ (reference sequence). This CDR3 spans 13 amino acids. Trimming took 5 bases from V and 10 from J; bases not matched to a gene: 8. CDR3 sequence reads: CASSPPGQGRAFF. CDR3 bases: TGTGCCAGCAGCCCCCCGGGACAGGGACGAGCTTTCTTT.

The chain employs TRBV6-7 and TRBJ2-5; TRBD1 agrees at 11 bases. TRBV6-7 is noted as an ORF with a role that remains uncertain. V lost 2 bases, J lost 5 bases, and 4 bases stayed unmatched. The CDR3 covers 15 residues. CDR3 protein: CASSYLGQGVETQYF. CDR3 coding DNA: TGTGCCAGCAGTTACCTGGGACAGGGGGTGGAGACCCAGTACTTC.